This note documents a single T cell receptor beta chain sequence. Its target is unknown. A second PCR, run for about 7 to 11 cycles, used a sample-barcoded 5' primer plus a J-beta primer mix. Each cDNA was tagged by a template-switch adaptor containing 12 random nucleotides. TCRdb used MiXCR to reprocess the 5' RACE reads, holding one entry per CDR3 protein. Of hundreds of thousands of distinct CDR3 sequences in the sample, 45% to 50% were seen once. This sample stems from a study of blood T cells in healthy people across ages. Study observations and caveats: Per million T cells, TCR beta diversity dropped roughly linearly as age increased.

In germline, CDR1 is SGHTA, CDR2 FQGNSA. Germline trimming cut 6 bases from V and 3 bases from J; bases unmatched to any gene: 12. This CDR3 has 16 residues. Source material: blood. The source is a woman aged 60-75 years in good health. The chain couples TRBV7-2 to TRBJ2-5; 8 bases line up with TRBD1. The CDR3 sequence: CASSRSIGQGEETQYF. The CDR3 region has the DNA TGTGCCAGCAGTCGAAGCATAGGACAGGGTGAAGAGACCCAGTACTTC.